This TCR beta chain was sequenced during a study of Ad26.COV2.S vaccination and SARS-CoV-2 variants. For the study at large: Ad26.COV2.S was injected intramuscularly once or twice, 56 days apart. Notes on the study in general: Similar non-spike TCR breadth was seen in vaccine and placebo recipients. Using TCR breadth and depth analyses may have led to underestimated total T cell responses.

Germline V gene lookup returns CDR1 LGHDT and CDR2 YNNKEL (reference sequence). V lost 4 bases, J lost 1 base, and 2 bases stayed unmatched. The CDR3 contains 15 residues. Treatment reported: around 19 received Ad26.COV2.S at low or high dose, single or two shots; about 5 received placebo; per-sample allocation not given. Material that was analyzed had been drawn on day 63 after the first vaccine or placebo injection. It was an adult aged 18-55 years in Boston who was the donor. Profiling relied on immunoSEQ multiplex PCR, and the TCRdb table lists in-frame clones only, not all of them. The data show 380,000 or so clones, roughly 90% seen once. On this clone itself: Its specificity is not known.

This chain uses TRBV3-1 (or the pseudogene TRBV3-2) with TRBJ2-3; 10 bases are a match to TRBD2. This specimen consisted of peripheral blood, obtained in a trial of Ad26.COV2.S vaccine versus placebo. The TCR comes from a person aged 18-65 years who received the Ad26.COV2.S COVID-19 vaccine or a placebo. In DNA form, the CDR3 reads TGTGCCAGCAGCCTCGGGACTAGCGGCACAGATACGCAGTATTTT. This gives the protein CASSLGTSGTDTQYF.